The sequence of this T cell receptor beta chain was determined in a study of blood T cell repertoires in COVID-19. Study overall: The study drew acute and convalescent COVID-19 samples from the United States, Italy and Spain. Sources were T cells, B-cell-depleted T cells, or PBMCs; the material itself was cDNA or gDNA.

Per the germline V gene, CDR1 is MNHNS and CDR2 is SASEGT. V lost 4 bases, J lost 3 bases, and 9 bases stayed unmatched. The CDR3 spans 16 residues. As processed by the authors: Amplifying reference gene primers gave estimates of nucleated cell counts. Libraries were prepared by immunoSEQ multiplex PCR; TCRdb keeps only in-frame clonotypes and omits some of them. V, J and clone size were drawn from that table, and D and trimming were deduced from the DNA. This sample has 200,000 to 300,000 clones; about 68% occur once, and the top ten carry 3% to 3.5%. Sequenced sample: peripheral blood. The chain joins TRBV6-1 to TRBJ1-5; 7 bases line up with TRBD1. This TCR came from a woman at least 80 years old with acute or convalescent COVID-19. The CDR3 sequence is CASSGGDRPSNQPQHF. CDR3 nucleotide sequence: TGTGCCAGCAGTGGGGGGGACAGACCTTCCAATCAGCCCCAGCATTTT.